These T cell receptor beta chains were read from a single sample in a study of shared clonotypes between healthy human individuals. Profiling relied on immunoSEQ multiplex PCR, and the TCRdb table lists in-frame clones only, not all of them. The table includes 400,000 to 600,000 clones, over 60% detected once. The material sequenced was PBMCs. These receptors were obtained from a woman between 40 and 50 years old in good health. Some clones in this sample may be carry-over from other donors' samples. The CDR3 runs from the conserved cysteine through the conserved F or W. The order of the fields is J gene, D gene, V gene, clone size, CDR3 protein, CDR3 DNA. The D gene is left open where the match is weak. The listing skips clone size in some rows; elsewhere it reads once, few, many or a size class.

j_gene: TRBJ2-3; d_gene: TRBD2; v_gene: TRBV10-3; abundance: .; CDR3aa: CAISPNSGSTDTQYF; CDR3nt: TGTGCCATCAGTCCGAATAGCGGGAGTACAGATACGCAGTATTTT
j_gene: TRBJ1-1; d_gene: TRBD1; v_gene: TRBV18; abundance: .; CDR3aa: CASSPPGQWDTEAFF; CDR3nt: TGTGCCAGCTCACCGCCGGGACAGTGGGACACTGAAGCTTTCTTT
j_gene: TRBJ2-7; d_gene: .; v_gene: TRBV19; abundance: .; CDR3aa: CASSIGGNQNYEQYF; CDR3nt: TGTGCCAGTAGTATTGGTGGGAATCAAAACTACGAGCAGTACTTC
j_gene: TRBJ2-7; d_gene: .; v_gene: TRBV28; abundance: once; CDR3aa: CASSLVSGRSYEQYF; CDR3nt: TGTGCCAGCAGTTTAGTCTCCGGACGGTCCTACGAGCAGTACTTC
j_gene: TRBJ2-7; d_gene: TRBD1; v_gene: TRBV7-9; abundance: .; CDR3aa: CASSLGDRASYEQYF; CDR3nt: TGTGCCAGCAGCTTAGGGGACAGGGCATCCTACGAGCAGTACTTC
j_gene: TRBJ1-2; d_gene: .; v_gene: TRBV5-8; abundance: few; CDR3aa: CASRQRGLTNYGYTF; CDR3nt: TGTGCCAGCAGGCAGCGGGGGCTCACTAACTATGGCTACACCTTC
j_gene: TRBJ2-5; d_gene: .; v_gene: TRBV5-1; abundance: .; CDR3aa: CASSLYRASETQYF; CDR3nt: TGCGCCAGCAGCTTGTACCGGGCTTCTGAGACCCAGTACTTC
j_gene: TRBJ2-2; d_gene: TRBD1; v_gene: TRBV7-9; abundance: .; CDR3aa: CASSLRTGQAVGELFF; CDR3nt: TGTGCCAGCAGCTTAAGGACAGGACAGGCGGTCGGGGAGCTGTTTTTT
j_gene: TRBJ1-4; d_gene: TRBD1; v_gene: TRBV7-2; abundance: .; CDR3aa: CASSLSRGEVEKLFF; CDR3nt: TGTGCCAGCAGCTTGTCCAGGGGGGAAGTCGAAAAACTGTTTTTT
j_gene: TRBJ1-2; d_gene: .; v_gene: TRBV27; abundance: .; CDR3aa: CASSSLRDYGYTF; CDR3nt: TGTGCCAGCAGTTCCCTCAGGGACTATGGCTACACCTTC
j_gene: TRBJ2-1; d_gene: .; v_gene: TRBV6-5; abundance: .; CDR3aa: CASSYSASPPNEQFF; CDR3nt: TGTGCCAGCAGTTACTCGGCTAGCCCACCCAATGAGCAGTTCTTC
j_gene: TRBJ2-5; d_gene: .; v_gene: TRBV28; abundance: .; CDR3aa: CASRPLVQETQYF; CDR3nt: TGTGCCAGCAGACCATTGGTGCAAGAGACCCAGTACTTC
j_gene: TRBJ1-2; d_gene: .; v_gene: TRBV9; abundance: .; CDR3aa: CASSVARRIINYGYTF; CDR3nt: TGTGCCAGCAGCGTAGCTAGGCGGATCATTAACTATGGCTACACCTTC
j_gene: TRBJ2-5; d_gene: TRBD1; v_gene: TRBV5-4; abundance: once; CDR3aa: CASSLGGDRQETQYF; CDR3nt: TGTGCCAGCAGCTTGGGGGGGGACAGGCAAGAGACCCAGTACTTC
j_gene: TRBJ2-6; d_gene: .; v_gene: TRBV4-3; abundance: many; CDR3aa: CASSQDGGTGANVLTF; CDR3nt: TGCGCCAGCAGCCAAGATGGGGGGACAGGGGCCAACGTCCTGACTTTC
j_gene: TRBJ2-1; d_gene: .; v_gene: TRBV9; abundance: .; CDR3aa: CASSVGGETYNEQFF; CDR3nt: TGTGCCAGCAGCGTAGGAGGCGAGACCTACAATGAGCAGTTCTTC
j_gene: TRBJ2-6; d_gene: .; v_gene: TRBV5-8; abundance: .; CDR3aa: CASSSTSSGANVLTF; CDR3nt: TGTGCCAGCAGCTCCACAAGCTCTGGGGCCAACGTCCTGACTTTC
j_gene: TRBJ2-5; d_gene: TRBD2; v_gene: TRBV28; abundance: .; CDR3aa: CASRSASGSRETQYF; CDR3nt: TGTGCCAGCAGGTCGGCTAGCGGGAGTCGGGAGACCCAGTACTTC
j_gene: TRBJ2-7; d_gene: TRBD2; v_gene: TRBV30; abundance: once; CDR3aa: CAFSTSGVYEQYF; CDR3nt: TGTGCCTTCTCGACTAGCGGGGTCTACGAGCAGTACTTC
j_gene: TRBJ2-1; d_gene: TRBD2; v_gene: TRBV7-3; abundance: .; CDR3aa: CASSRGLADYNEQFF; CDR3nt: TGTGCCAGCAGCCGAGGACTAGCGGACTACAATGAGCAGTTCTTC
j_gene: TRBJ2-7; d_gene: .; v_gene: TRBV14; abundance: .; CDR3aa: CASSFPTLGDSSYEQYF; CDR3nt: TGTGCCAGCAGTTTTCCTACTCTAGGGGATAGCTCCTACGAGCAGTACTTC
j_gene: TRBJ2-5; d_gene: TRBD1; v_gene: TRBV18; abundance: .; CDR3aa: CASSKQGQQETQYF; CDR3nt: TGTGCCAGCTCAAAACAGGGACAGCAAGAGACCCAGTACTTC
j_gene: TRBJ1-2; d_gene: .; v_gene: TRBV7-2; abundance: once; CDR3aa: CASRSGGSYGYTF; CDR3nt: TGTGCCAGCAGAAGTGGGGGGAGCTATGGCTACACCTTC
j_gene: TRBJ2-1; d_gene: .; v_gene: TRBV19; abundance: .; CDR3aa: CASSIRLEMRGSHETNEQFF; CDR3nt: TGTGCCAGTAGTATAAGGCTCGAAATGAGGGGGAGTCATGAAACCAATGAGCAGTTCTTC
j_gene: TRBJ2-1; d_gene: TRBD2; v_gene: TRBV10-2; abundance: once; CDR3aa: CASSESNGPSGRWDEQFF; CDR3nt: TGCGCCAGCAGTGAGTCTAACGGACCTAGCGGGAGATGGGATGAGCAGTTCTTC
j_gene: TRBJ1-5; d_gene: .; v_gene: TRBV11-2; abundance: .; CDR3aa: CASSPATGVPNQPQHF; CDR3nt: TGTGCCAGCAGCCCTGCGACAGGAGTGCCCAATCAGCCCCAGCATTTT
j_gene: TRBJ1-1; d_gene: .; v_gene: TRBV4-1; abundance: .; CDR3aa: CASSLSGAGNTEAFF; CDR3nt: TGCGCCAGCAGTCTCTCAGGGGCAGGGAACACTGAAGCTTTCTTT
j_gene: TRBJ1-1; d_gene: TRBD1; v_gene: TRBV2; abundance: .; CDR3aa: CASSAQGVAEAFF; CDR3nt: TGTGCCAGCAGTGCACAGGGGGTAGCTGAAGCTTTCTTT
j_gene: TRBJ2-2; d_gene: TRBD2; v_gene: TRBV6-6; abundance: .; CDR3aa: CASRRGTSGTGELFF; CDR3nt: TGTGCCAGCAGGCGCGGGACTAGCGGGACCGGGGAGCTGTTTTTT
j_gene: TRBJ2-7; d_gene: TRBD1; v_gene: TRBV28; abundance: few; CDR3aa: CASTHPGQGSRSYEQYF; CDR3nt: TGTGCCAGCACCCACCCGGGACAGGGATCGAGATCCTACGAGCAGTACTTC
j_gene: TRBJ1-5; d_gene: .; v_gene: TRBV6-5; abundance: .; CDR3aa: CASSYDRNNQPQHF; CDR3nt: TGTGCCAGCAGTTACGACAGGAACAATCAGCCCCAGCATTTT
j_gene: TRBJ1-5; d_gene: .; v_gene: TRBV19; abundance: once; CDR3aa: CASSIVADSNQPQHF; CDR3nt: TGTGCCAGTAGTATAGTGGCGGATAGCAATCAGCCCCAGCATTTT
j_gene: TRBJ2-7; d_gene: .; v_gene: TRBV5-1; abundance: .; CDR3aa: CASSASIYEQYF; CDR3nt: TGCGCCAGCAGCGCCTCCATCTACGAGCAGTACTTC
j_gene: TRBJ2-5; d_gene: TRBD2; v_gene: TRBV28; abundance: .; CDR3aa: CASIGSTSGRSKETQYF; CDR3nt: TGTGCCAGCATTGGCTCTACTAGCGGGAGAAGCAAAGAGACCCAGTACTTC
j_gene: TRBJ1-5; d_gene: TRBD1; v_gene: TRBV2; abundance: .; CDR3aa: CASTELGTGNQPQHF; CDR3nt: TGTGCCAGCACCGAACTTGGGACAGGGAATCAGCCCCAGCATTTT
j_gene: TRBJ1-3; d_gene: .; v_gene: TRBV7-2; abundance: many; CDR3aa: CASSPRGGNSGNTIYF; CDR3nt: TGTGCCAGCAGCCCCCGGGGGGGAAACTCTGGAAACACCATATATTTT
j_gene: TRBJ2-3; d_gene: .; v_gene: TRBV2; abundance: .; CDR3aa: CASSENPGTDTQYF; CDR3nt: TGTGCCAGCAGTGAAAATCCGGGCACAGATACGCAGTATTTT
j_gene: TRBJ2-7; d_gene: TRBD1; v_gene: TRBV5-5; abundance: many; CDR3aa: CASSFRRDREYEQYF; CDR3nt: TGTGCCAGCAGCTTCCGTCGGGACAGGGAATACGAGCAGTACTTC
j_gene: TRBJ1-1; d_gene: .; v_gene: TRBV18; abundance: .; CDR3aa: CASSLYDLGPMNTEAFF; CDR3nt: TGTGCCAGCTCACTCTATGATCTCGGCCCCATGAACACTGAAGCTTTCTTT
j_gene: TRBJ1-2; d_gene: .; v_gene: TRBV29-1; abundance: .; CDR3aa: CSVAGGDLYYGYTF; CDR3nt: TGCAGCGTTGCAGGAGGGGATCTTTACTATGGCTACACCTTC
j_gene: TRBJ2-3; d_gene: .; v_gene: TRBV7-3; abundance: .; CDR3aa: CASSYIHEGADTQYF; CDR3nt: TGTGCCAGCAGTTATATCCACGAGGGGGCAGATACGCAGTATTTT
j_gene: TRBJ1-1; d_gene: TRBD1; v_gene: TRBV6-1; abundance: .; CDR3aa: CASSLQGMNTEAFF; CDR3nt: TGTGCCAGCAGTTTACAGGGGATGAACACTGAAGCTTTCTTT
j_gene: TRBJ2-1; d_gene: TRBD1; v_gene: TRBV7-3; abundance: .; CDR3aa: CASSLKGAGEQFF; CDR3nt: TGTGCCAGCAGCTTAAAGGGGGCCGGTGAGCAGTTCTTC
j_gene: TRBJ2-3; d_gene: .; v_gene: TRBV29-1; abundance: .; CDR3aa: CSVEDASSGTDTQYF; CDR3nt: TGCAGCGTTGAAGACGCTAGCTCTGGCACAGATACGCAGTATTTT
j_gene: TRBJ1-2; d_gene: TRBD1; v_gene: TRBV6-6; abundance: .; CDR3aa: CASSPRGTETNYGYTF; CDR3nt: TGTGCCAGCAGCCCACGGGGGACAGAGACTAACTATGGCTACACCTTC